A single sample is the source of the 23 T cell receptor beta chains below, sequenced in a study of shared clonotypes between healthy human individuals (dated by TCRdb to the early 2020s). Receptors were amplified or captured by the immunoSEQ multiplex PCR assay. TCRdb holds this immuneACCESS table with in-frame rearrangements only. Some clones are missing; in checked studies, unresolved V genes explain under half, and the rest has no known cause. The sample profile shows under 2.5 million clones; just under 95% of them were found once. 0.37% of the sample is taken by the ten largest. Sequencing was performed on naive CD4+ T cells from PBMCs. Reading the label with the study, this specimen's cell subset or site is: CD45RA+ positively selected. The receptors were sampled from a man between 18 and 29 years old in good health. Some clones in this sample may be carry-over from other donors' samples.

This chain joins TRBV9 and TRBJ2-7; TRBD2 aligns across 10 bases. V gave up 0 bases and J gave up 6 bases; unmatched junction bases: 6. Germline CDR1 is SGDLS and CDR2 is YYNGEE. The CDR3 runs to 15 residues. This CDR3 reads CASSVDVGLAFEQYF. The CDR3 bases are TGTGCCAGCAGCGTAGATGTGGGACTAGCGTTCGAGCAGTACTTC.

The CDR3 spells CSVGRLAGPLQYF. In DNA form, the CDR3 reads TGCAGCGTTGGTAGGCTAGCGGGCCCATTGCAGTATTTT. J is TRBJ2-3 and V is TRBV29-1; TRBD2 aligns across 8 bases. The CDR3 is made up of 13 amino acids. Per germline, CDR1 SQVTM and CDR2 ANQGSEA. Unmatched junction bases numbered 11, after V lost 4 bases and J lost 11 bases.

The CDR3, as DNA: TGTGCCAGCAGCGGACGGACAGGGGGATGGGGTGGTGAAAAACTGTTTTTT. It specifies CASSGRTGGWGGEKLFF. The chain carries TRBV9 and TRBJ1-4; TRBD1 matches at 10 bases. Germline CDR1 is SGDLS and CDR2 is YYNGEE. The CDR3 spans 17 residues. V trimming: 3 bases; J trimming: 7 bases; junction bases outside the gene matches: 12.

The rearrangement uses TRBV11-2 and TRBJ2-7; perhaps TRBD2 as D (5 bases). CDR3 size: 16 residues. The V end lost 4 bases, the J end lost 5 bases, and 21 bases lay between the germline ends. Germline V lookup: CDR1 SGHAT, CDR2 FQNNGV. CDR3 sequence: CASSSLNGLLLNEQYF. The CDR3 coding sequence is TGTGCCAGCAGCTCGCTAAATGGACTCCTACTCAACGAGCAGTACTTC.

The chain has TRBV5-1 and TRBJ2-5, with 11 bases aligning to TRBD2. The V gene's germline CDR1 is SGHRS and CDR2 YFSETQ. Trimming removed 2 bases from V and 5 bases from J; junction bases left unmatched: 8. The CDR3 has 16 residues. The CDR3 DNA is TGCGCCAGCAGCTTTACACTAGCGGGAGTTCGTGAGACCCAGTACTTC. The encoded protein is CASSFTLAGVRETQYF.

This chain connects TRBV5-1 to TRBJ2-7; 15 bases fit TRBD2. This CDR3 comprises 16 residues. Looked up from germline, CDR1 is SGHRS and CDR2 is YFSETQ. Trimming cost V 3 bases and J 6 bases; bases outside gene matches: 7. The DNA of the CDR3 is TGCGCCAGCAGCTCAGGGACTAGCGGGAGGTCGGTCGAGCAGTACTTC. This translates into CASSSGTSGRSVEQYF.

This clone was seen a single time. V is TRBV6-6 and J is TRBJ2-7; D perhaps matches TRBD1 (5 bases). The V and J ends lost 4 bases and 0 bases respectively, with 10 bases between them. Germline loops: CDR1 MNHNY, CDR2 SVGAGI (reference sequence). This CDR3 has 14 amino acids. The CDR3 sequence: CASSSQGVSYEQYF. The DNA for the CDR3 is TGTGCCAGCAGTTCGCAAGGGGTCTCCTACGAGCAGTACTTC.

The rearrangement joins TRBV19 to TRBJ2-2; D is perhaps TRBD1 or TRBD2 (5 bases each). V was trimmed by 5 bases and J by 0 bases, leaving 10 bases between them. This CDR3 has 15 amino acids. Germline-derived CDR1 and CDR2 are LNHDA and SQIVND (reference sequence). In nucleotides, the CDR3 is TGTGCCAGTAGTGTCGGGACGGCGAACACCGGGGAGCTGTTTTTT. Encoded protein: CASSVGTANTGELFF.

This clone was counted a few times. This specimen includes other DNA sequences encoding the same CDR3. The chain is built from TRBV18 and TRBJ1-1; D not resolved. Trimming took off 0 bases at V and 2 bases at J, with 4 bases between the two ends. The length of the CDR3 is 13 residues. Germline V gives CDR1 KGHSH, CDR2 LQKENI. Here the CDR3 DNA reads TGTGCCAGCTCACCACCCGGAAACACTGAAGCTTTCTTT. Amino acid sequence: CASSPPGNTEAFF.

The rearrangement links TRBV6-4 to TRBJ2-1, with unresolved D. Germline V gene data show CDR1 as MRHNA and CDR2 as SNTAGT. With 1 base removed from V and 0 bases from J, the gap between germline ends came to 7 bases. This CDR3 comprises 15 residues. The CDR3 sequence is CASSDFANSYNEQFF. The CDR3 DNA reads TGTGCCAGCAGTGACTTTGCGAACTCCTACAATGAGCAGTTCTTC.

The chain is built from TRBV11-1 and TRBJ2-3, with 14 bases aligning to TRBD2. V lost 6 bases, J lost 1 base, and 3 bases stayed unmatched. The CDR3 totals 16 residues. Germline CDR1 is SGHAT and CDR2 is FQDESV (reference sequence). CDR3 in amino acids: CASSRGLAGGTDTQYF. CDR3 DNA: TGTGCCAGCAGTCGGGGACTAGCGGGAGGCACAGATACGCAGTATTTT.

This chain joins TRBV13 and TRBJ2-1, with 9 bases matching TRBD2. The CDR3 spans 16 residues. Germline CDR1 and CDR2: PRHDT and FYEKMQ (reference sequence). The V and J ends lost 2 bases and 5 bases, in that order; junction bases with no gene match: 7. CDR3 bases: TGTGCCAGCAGCTTAAGTCCTAGCGGGGTTCACAATGAGCAGTTCTTC. This codes for CASSLSPSGVHNEQFF.

This clone came up once. This chain links TRBV30 with TRBJ2-1, with 7 bases aligning to TRBD1. The CDR3 contains 14 residues. CDR1 and CDR2 from the germline V gene are GTSNPN and SVGIG (reference sequence). Trimming took 5 bases from V and 6 from J; bases not matched to a gene: 10. The CDR3 region is CAWDRTGAFNEQFF. The CDR3, as DNA: TGTGCCTGGGACCGGACAGGCGCCTTCAATGAGCAGTTCTTC.

The V call is TRBV5-1, the J call TRBJ2-2; 7 positions agree with TRBD1. The J segment lost 0 bases and the V segment lost 7 bases, leaving 6 bases of the junction unmatched. This CDR3 region has 15 residues. Germline CDR1 SGHRS, CDR2 YFSETQ. CDR3 loop: CASGTGAANTGELFF. DNA for the CDR3: TGCGCCAGCGGAACAGGGGCTGCGAACACCGGGGAGCTGTTTTTT.

In regard to this clone: The same CDR3 arises from other DNA sequences in this sample as well. This chain links TRBV9 with TRBJ2-4, with 7 bases matching TRBD2. Germline lookup yields CDR1 SGDLS and CDR2 YYNGEE. This CDR3 spans 16 amino acids. V lost 0 bases to trimming and J lost 0 bases; unmatched junction nucleotides: 3. The CDR3 region has the DNA TGTGCCAGCAGCGTAGAGGGAGGGCTAGCCAAAAACATTCAGTACTTC. This codes for CASSVEGGLAKNIQYF.

The table lists this clone with a count of one. The rearrangement uses TRBV7-2 and TRBJ2-7; 7 nucleotides line up with TRBD1. The CDR3 extends over 12 amino acids. V lost 5 bases and J lost 4; bases outside the gene matches: 2. Per the germline V gene, CDR1 is SGHTA and CDR2 is FQGNSA. The chain's CDR3 is CASSMDRYEQYF. The CDR3, as DNA: TGTGCCAGCAGCATGGACAGGTACGAGCAGTACTTC.

V usage is TRBV19 and J usage is TRBJ2-3; the D is unclear. This CDR3 spans 17 amino acids. V was shortened by 4 bases and J by 6 bases, with 23 bases between the two germline ends. Germline assignment: CDR1 LNHDA and CDR2 SQIVND (reference sequence). The CDR3 protein is CASSRPGAPSTADTQYF. CDR3 nucleotide sequence: TGTGCCAGTAGTAGGCCGGGCGCCCCAAGCACAGCGGATACGCAGTATTTT.

This clone was recorded a few times. This chain joins TRBV4-3 and TRBJ2-1, with D unclear. The CDR3 totals 15 residues. The V end was cut by 0 bases, the J end by 4 bases, with 10 bases between. Germline V gives CDR1 LGHNA, CDR2 YSLEER. CDR3 loop: CASSQESWSYNEQFF. The CDR3, as DNA: TGCGCCAGCAGCCAAGAATCGTGGTCTTACAATGAGCAGTTCTTC.

The chain recombines TRBV2 with TRBJ2-1; the D call may be TRBD1 or TRBD2 (5 bases each). This CDR3 comprises 18 residues. V was cut by 4 bases and J by 0 bases, with 19 bases left in between. Germline CDR1 reads SNHLY; CDR2 reads FYNNEI. The CDR3 here is CASSAPRGGEASYNEQFF. The CDR3 nucleotides are TGTGCCAGCAGTGCACCTCGGGGCGGAGAAGCCTCCTACAATGAGCAGTTCTTC.

The gene calls are TRBV29-1 and TRBJ2-1; D gene unclear. Germline CDR1 and CDR2: SQVTM and ANQGSEA. Trimming removed 8 bases from V and 0 bases from J, with 14 bases in between. This CDR3 has 14 amino acids. The CDR3 DNA follows: TGCAGCCCCAGTAGGGTGGGCTCCTACAATGAGCAGTTCTTC. Amino acids: CSPSRVGSYNEQFF.

This chain joins TRBV19 and TRBJ1-4, with TRBD1 as a possible D gene (6 bases). The germline gives CDR1 LNHDA, CDR2 SQIVND (reference sequence). Trimming left V 3 bases short and J 8 bases short, with 16 bases between. The CDR3 consists of 15 residues. CDR3 residues: CASSIRGKGVEKLFF. CDR3 DNA sequence: TGTGCCAGTAGTATTAGGGGGAAAGGCGTGGAAAAACTGTTTTTT.

This clone was seen once. The chain joins TRBV9 to TRBJ1-5; TRBD1 might be the D (6 bases). V lost 4 bases and J lost 8, with 16 bases in between. The germline V gene encodes CDR1 SGDLS and CDR2 YYNGEE. This CDR3 contains 14 residues. As DNA, the CDR3 is TGTGCCAGCAGCTCAACCGGAGGGGGGGAGCCCCAGCATTTT. Protein product: CASSSTGGGEPQHF.

The rearrangement uses TRBV2 and TRBJ2-5; possible D gene TRBD2, 6 bases. Germline CDR1 and CDR2: SNHLY and FYNNEI. Trimming removed 5 bases from V and 2 bases from J, with 12 bases in between. The CDR3 runs to 14 residues. CDR3 nucleotide sequence: TGTGCCAGCAGTCTTTGGGGGGAGCAAGAGACCCAGTACTTC. Residues: CASSLWGEQETQYF.